Each of the 15 T cell receptor beta chains below was sequenced from the same sample in a study of T cells in Graves' hyperthyroidism and ophthalmopathy. Researchers amplified the TCR beta CDR3 regions from RNA transcripts. Using the HTBI primer set, a first-round RT-PCR was run on the TCR CDR3. TCRdb processed the multiplex PCR reads anew with MiXCR; each CDR3 protein has one entry. The sample has under 700,000 distinct CDR3 sequences; around 42% are singletons. Sequences were obtained from peripheral blood or thyroid tissue (not recorded which). Receptors were obtained from a young woman with Graves' hyperthyroidism.

A few counts support this clonotype. V and J are TRBV20-1 and TRBJ2-6; 7 bases fit TRBD1. Trimming at V came to 3 bases and at J to 0 bases, leaving 8 bases not matched to a gene. The CDR3 runs to 17 residues. Germline values: CDR1 DFQATT, CDR2 SNEGSKA (reference sequence). CDR3 DNA sequence: TGCAGTGCTAGGGGGACAGATGTCCTCTCTGGGGCCAACGTCCTGACTTTC. This sequence encodes CSARGTDVLSGANVLTF.

There are many counts of this clonotype. The chain employs TRBV7-2 and TRBJ1-4, with D unclear. Germline assignment: CDR1 SGHTA and CDR2 FQGNSA. The germline V and J ends were trimmed by 1 base and 0 bases, with 9 bases remaining between them. The length of the CDR3 is 16 residues. CDR3 amino acids: CASSLEEVATNEKLFF. DNA of the CDR3: TGTGCCAGCAGCTTAGAGGAGGTGGCAACTAATGAAAAACTGTTTTTT.

The chain is built from TRBV19 and TRBJ1-1, with 9 bases lining up with TRBD1. The CDR3 is made up of 16 amino acids. Per germline, CDR1 LNHDA and CDR2 SQIVND (reference sequence). V lost 7 bases and J lost 0; bases outside the gene matches: 9. The CDR3 DNA sequence: TGTGCCAGTACCCACCCGGGACAGGGTTTGAACACTGAAGCTTTCTTT. Encoded protein: CASTHPGQGLNTEAFF.

The J gene is TRBJ1-3, the V gene TRBV9; D unresolved. The CDR3 consists of 15 residues. Germline loops: CDR1 SGDLS, CDR2 YYNGEE. V was cut by 0 bases and J by 2 bases, with 9 bases left in between. The CDR3 DNA is TGTGCCAGCAGCGTAGACAGCGCCACTGGAAACACCATATATTTT. It yields the protein CASSVDSATGNTIYF.

The chain couples TRBV6-4 to TRBJ2-2, with 8 bases matching TRBD1. This CDR3 is built from 16 residues. Germline V lookup: CDR1 MRHNA, CDR2 SNTAGT. Losses at the gene ends were 0 bases for V and 4 bases for J; bases not matched to a gene: 4. The CDR3 protein is CASSDSNRGSTGELFF. The CDR3 DNA follows: TGTGCCAGCAGTGACTCGAACAGGGGGAGCACCGGGGAGCTGTTTTTT.

The sample holds many counts of this clonotype. This rearrangement joins TRBV7-8 to TRBJ1-2; a possible D gene is TRBD1 (6 bases). This CDR3 contains 14 residues. CDR1 and CDR2 (germline): SGHVS, FQNEAQ. V lost 5 bases, J lost 6 bases, and 16 bases lay in between. The CDR3 spells CASSDAQGIHGYTF. CDR3 DNA sequence: TGTGCCAGCAGCGACGCCCAGGGGATCCATGGCTACACCTTC.

As regards this clonotype: It may be a read error: a sequence one base away is much more abundant. CDR3 protein: CATSPSSPLHF. The CDR3 nucleotides read TGTGCCACCTCGCCGAGTTCACCCCTCCACTTT. The rearrangement joins TRBV2 to TRBJ1-6; D call uncertain. CDR1 is SNHLY, CDR2 FYNNEI, per germline. The V and J ends lost 10 bases and 9 bases respectively, with 10 bases between them. The CDR3 covers 11 residues.

The V gene is TRBV25-1, the J gene TRBJ2-7; tentative D call: TRBD2 (5 bases). V was pared by 8 bases and J by 0 bases, with 8 bases between. The germline V gene encodes CDR1 MGHDK and CDR2 SYGVNS. The CDR3 has 12 amino acids. CDR3 sequence (DNA): TGTGCCAGCCTTGGGAGCTCCTACGAGCAGTACTTC. Its translation is CASLGSSYEQYF.

The chain uses TRBV6-1 and TRBJ1-5; possibly TRBD1 for D (6 bases). Trimming took off 6 bases at V and 5 bases at J, with 20 bases between the two ends. Germline CDR1 is MNHNS and CDR2 is SASEGT. The CDR3 length is 16 residues. The chain's CDR3 is CASRSLGGGIDQPQHF. As DNA, the CDR3 is TGTGCCAGCAGATCCCTGGGAGGGGGGATCGATCAGCCCCAGCATTTT.

This clonotype has more than one count but fewer than ten. The chain couples TRBV7-2 to TRBJ2-7, with TRBD2 matching 9 bases. The V gene's germline CDR1 is SGHTA and CDR2 FQGNSA. V shed 5 bases, J shed 2 bases, and the junction held 7 bases outside the gene matches. The CDR3 loop spans 15 amino acids. The CDR3 sequence is CASSRSSGNPYEQYF. DNA for the CDR3: TGTGCCAGCAGCCGTTCTAGCGGGAACCCCTACGAGCAGTACTTC.

The chain couples TRBV12-5 to TRBJ1-5; no clear D gene. V lost 3 bases and J 7 bases, leaving 10 bases between the germline ends. This CDR3 comprises 13 residues. Germline lookup yields CDR1 LGHNT and CDR2 FRNRAP. The CDR3, as DNA: TGTGCTAGTGGTTTAGTCGCGGGGCAGCCCCAGCATTTT. It is translated as CASGLVAGQPQHF.

There are many counts of this clonotype. The gene calls are TRBV9 and TRBJ1-1; D is undetermined. CDR1 and CDR2 (germline): SGDLS, YYNGEE. Trimming cost V 4 bases and J 2 bases, with 9 bases left between them. The CDR3 loop spans 13 amino acids. CDR3 in DNA: TGTGCCAGCAGCCGAGGGCCTAACACTGAAGCTTTCTTT. Residues: CASSRGPNTEAFF.

This chain joins TRBV29-1 and TRBJ1-1, with 10 bases aligning to TRBD1. V lost 4 bases, J lost 11 bases, and 7 bases stayed unmatched. CDR1 SQVTM and CDR2 ANQGSEA come from the germline V gene. CDR3 length equals 12 residues. Written as DNA, the CDR3 is TGCAGCGTTGCCTCCGGGACAGGGGATGCTTTCTTT. It codes for CSVASGTGDAFF.

The V and J genes are TRBV25-1 and TRBJ1-2, with 12 bases matching TRBD1. The CDR3 loop spans 15 amino acids. J lost 8 bases, V lost 4 bases, and 8 bases had no gene match. Germline V lookup: CDR1 MGHDK, CDR2 SYGVNS. The CDR3 loop is CASSGGQGASGGYTF. CDR3 sequence (DNA): TGTGCCAGCAGTGGGGGACAGGGGGCATCGGGCGGCTACACCTTC.

This clonotype was counted a single time. The chain is built from TRBV10-3 and TRBJ1-2; 7 positions match TRBD1. Germline trimming cut 6 bases from V and 6 bases from J; bases unmatched to any gene: 10. The V gene's germline CDR1 is ENHRY and CDR2 SYGVKD. This CDR3 spans 14 amino acids. CDR3: CAIRPTDRRNGYTF. The CDR3 nucleotides read TGTGCCATCAGACCCACGGACAGGCGGAATGGCTACACCTTC.